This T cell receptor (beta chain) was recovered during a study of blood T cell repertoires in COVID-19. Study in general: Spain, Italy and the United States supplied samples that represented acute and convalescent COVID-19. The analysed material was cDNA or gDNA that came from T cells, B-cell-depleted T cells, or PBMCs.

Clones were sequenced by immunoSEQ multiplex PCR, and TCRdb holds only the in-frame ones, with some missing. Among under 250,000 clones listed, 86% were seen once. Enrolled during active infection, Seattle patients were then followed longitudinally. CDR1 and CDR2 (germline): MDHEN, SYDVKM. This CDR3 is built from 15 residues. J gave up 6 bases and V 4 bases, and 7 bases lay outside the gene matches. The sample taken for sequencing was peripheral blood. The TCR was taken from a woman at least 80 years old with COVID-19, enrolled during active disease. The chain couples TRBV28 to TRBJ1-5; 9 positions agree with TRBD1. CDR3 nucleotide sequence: TGTGCCAGCAGTTGGGGACAGGGAAAGGGTCAGCCCCAGCATTTT. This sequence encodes CASSWGQGKGQPQHF.